Listed below are T cell receptor beta chains from one sample, sequenced in a study of T cell responses to AZD1222 COVID-19 vaccine. Measured with immunoSEQ multiplex PCR; TCRdb has only the in-frame clones, and not every one. The repertoire has roughly 49,000 clones, approximately 88% of them found once; the top ten carry roughly 3%. Sequenced material: peripheral blood, taken 28 days after the second AZD1222 dose. These receptors were obtained from an adult who received the AZD1222 COVID-19 vaccine. Both conserved end residues are part of each CDR3. For some rows the clone size is stated as once, few or many, or as a class when expanded; others skip it.

j_call clone_size v_call cdr3_aa
TRBJ2-3 - TRBV5-1 CASSLEGQSADTQYF
TRBJ1-2 - TRBV15 CATSREYRGHGYTF
TRBJ2-1 - TRBV15 CATSVQGNNEQFF
TRBJ1-5 - TRBV6-5 CASRPGTGGQPQHF
TRBJ1-2 - TRBV19 CATLGQGGYTF
TRBJ1-1 - TRBV12-3/TRBV12-4 CASSLSGVPEAFF
TRBJ2-3 - TRBV28 CASSPNDSGSGDTQYF
TRBJ1-4 - TRBV19 CASSIGPRQPLNEKLFF
TRBJ1-2 - TRBV19 CASSPTGGAFGYTF
TRBJ2-1 - TRBV2 CASRSLAGPGEGQFF
TRBJ1-6 - TRBV28 CASSFVSGGNSPLHF
TRBJ2-7 - TRBV2 CASQNVYEQYF
TRBJ2-7 few TRBV28 CASRAPGQGKASSYEQYF
TRBJ2-3 - TRBV27 CASSPRRGSTDTQYF
TRBJ2-6 few TRBV3-1/TRBV3-2 CASSQVDGANVLTF
TRBJ2-7 - TRBV29-1 CSVGEKREQYF
TRBJ2-7 - TRBV29-1 CSVGTGFEQYF
TRBJ2-7 - TRBV29-1 CSVEDWEGPTYEQYF
TRBJ2-3 - TRBV7-2 CASSSRLAGGAQYF
TRBJ2-1 - TRBV19 CASSIKGASGSNVYEQFF
TRBJ1-6 - TRBV19 CASSISGVLNSPLHF
TRBJ2-4 - TRBV6-2/TRBV6-3 CASSYLAGLKNIQYF
TRBJ2-3 - TRBV10-2 CASSLAGGPTDTQYF
TRBJ1-4 - TRBV5-4 CASSTGGTGTGEKLFF
TRBJ1-2 - TRBV28 CASSTAPRTNDDYGYTF
TRBJ1-1 once TRBV3-1/TRBV3-2 CASSQATAEAFF
TRBJ2-7 - TRBV6-2/TRBV6-3 CASSYGGTSGAPYEQYF
TRBJ2-7 - TRBV6-6 CASSYAVEYEQYF
TRBJ1-1 - TRBV27 CASRDRGFTEAFF
TRBJ2-7 - TRBV6-5 CASSTATSGSYEQYF
TRBJ2-1 - TRBV9 CASSVVAGADEQFF
TRBJ2-1 - TRBV27 CASSLLMGETGGNEQFF
TRBJ2-3 - TRBV10-3 CATRAGLYTDTQYF
TRBJ1-5 - TRBV6-2/TRBV6-3 CASSWGTGGLGNQPQHF
TRBJ1-1 - TRBV5-1 CASSLGAVNTEAFF
TRBJ1-2 - TRBV5-6 CASSLGGQNSYGYTF
TRBJ2-1 - TRBV20-1 CSASRGGGSAYNEQFF
TRBJ1-1 - TRBV5-1 CASSPSVVLNTEAFF
TRBJ2-3 - TRBV13 CASSRLAGRVDTQYF
TRBJ2-1 few TRBV5-1 CASSPLPGLAVYNEQFF
TRBJ2-2 - TRBV30 CASGQGSTGELFF
TRBJ2-5 - TRBV7-6 CASSLGTGGLQETQYF
TRBJ2-7 - TRBV19 CASSATWGQGYEQYF
TRBJ2-1 - TRBV7-9 CASSLIRGRASEQFF
TRBJ2-2 - TRBV28 CASRLAGGLTGELFF